Sequencing of this T cell receptor beta chain was carried out in a study of CD8 T cells in Susac syndrome. This CDR3 is 14 amino acids long. From germline, CDR1 is PRHDT and CDR2 FYEKMQ (reference sequence). Trimming left V 7 bases short and J 2 bases short, with 14 bases between. Reverse transcription of roughly 0.45 to 1 ug RNA used random hexamers. Amplification of TCR beta CDR3 across 54 Vbeta and 13 Jbeta was performed with immunoSEQ multiplex PCR. One entry per CDR3 protein, called by TCRdb with MiXCR from the immunoSEQ multiplex PCR reads. The data show about 150,000 distinct CDR3 sequences, just under 97% seen once.

This TCR came from a human donor with multiple sclerosis. Source material: CD8+ T cells from PBMCs. The chain joins TRBV13 to TRBJ1-2; D is undetermined. CDR3 residues: CASTAITPNYGYTF. Written as DNA, the CDR3 is TGTGCCAGCACCGCAATCACCCCCAACTATGGCTACACCTTC.